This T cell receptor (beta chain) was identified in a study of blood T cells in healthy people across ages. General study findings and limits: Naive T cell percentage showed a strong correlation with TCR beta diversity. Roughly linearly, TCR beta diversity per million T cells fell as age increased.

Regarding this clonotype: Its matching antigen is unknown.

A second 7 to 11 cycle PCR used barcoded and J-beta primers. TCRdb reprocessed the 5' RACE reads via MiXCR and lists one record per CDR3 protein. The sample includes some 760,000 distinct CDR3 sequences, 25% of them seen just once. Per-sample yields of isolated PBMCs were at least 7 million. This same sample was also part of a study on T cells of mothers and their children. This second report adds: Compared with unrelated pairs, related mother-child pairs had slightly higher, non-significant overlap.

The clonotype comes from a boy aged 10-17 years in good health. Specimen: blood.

In DNA, the CDR3 is TGTGCCACCAGTGATACGGGGAGCCTAAACACCGGGGAGCTGTTTTTT. It yields the protein CATSDTGSLNTGELFF. The chain links TRBV24-1 to TRBJ2-2; TRBD2 is a possible D gene (5 bases). This CDR3 comprises 16 residues. V lost 3 bases to trimming and J lost 2 bases, with 12 bases between them. Germline values: CDR1 KGHDR, CDR2 SFDVKD.